Sequencing of this TCR beta chain was carried out in a study of CXCR3-negative and CXCR3-positive naive CD8 T cells. Regarding the study as a whole: More hydrophobic TRB CDR3s were found in CXCR3-positive naive cells than in CXCR3-negative naive cells. Expression of CXCR3 was partially reduced after cryopreservation, and fresh PBMCs were used in most assays. From TRB CDR3 properties, TCR strength was inferred; surface CD5 did not differ between naive subsets. Both of the naive subsets showed about the same high diversity, but memory CD8+ cells had much less.

Naive CD8+ T cells showed CD45RO-CCR7+CD27+CD95-. The study made its TRB cDNA libraries by 5' RACE, adding UMI labels. TCRdb reprocessed the 5' RACE reads; each CDR3 protein has one entry and no DNA is given. The sample data list just under 90,000 distinct CDR3 sequences. CDR3 length: 15 residues. Comments on this clonotype: What it binds is unknown.

Sequencing was done on a sample of naive CXCR3+ CD8+ T cells from blood. Subset described: CD45RO-CCR7+CD27+CD95- naive CD8+ T cells expressing CXCR3 (TNR3+). The clonotype comes from a human donor in good health. Some clones in this sample may be carry-over from other donors' samples. The gene calls are TRBV12-3 or TRBV12-4 and TRBJ2-6. CDR3 sequence reads: CASSFLGTGANVLTF.